The text below deals with one T cell receptor beta chain. The protocol was immunoSEQ multiplex PCR, while the TCRdb copy is restricted to in-frame clones and leaves out a portion. This table holds about 260,000 clones, roughly 86% found once. The data originate from a study of blood T cell repertoires in COVID-19. On the study more broadly: Sites in the United States, Italy and Spain provided acute and convalescent COVID-19 samples. The cDNA or gDNA used as material had been derived from T cells, B-cell-depleted T cells, or PBMCs.

Unmatched junction bases numbered 13, after V lost 7 bases and J lost 5 bases. Germline V gene lookup returns CDR1 SEHNR and CDR2 FQNEAQ (reference sequence). This CDR3 spans 16 amino acids. This sequence was found in a man in his forties with active or convalescent COVID-19. The sequenced sample consisted of peripheral blood. The V gene is TRBV7-9, the J gene TRBJ2-3; 9 bases agree with TRBD2. The CDR3 loop reads CASTLGGAGGGDTQYF. The CDR3 DNA sequence: TGTGCCAGCACCCTGGGAGGAGCGGGAGGTGGAGATACGCAGTATTTT.